This TCR beta chain came from a study of siplizumab effects on memory and regulatory T cells. Some clones are missing from TCRdb's copy, which holds only in-frame ones; the method was immunoSEQ multiplex PCR. This table has some 96,000 clones, over 90% appearing once. V gave up 0 bases and J gave up 3 bases, with 11 bases separating them. The CDR3 runs to 15 residues. Germline V gives CDR1 LNHNV, CDR2 YYDKDF (reference sequence). The sequence derives from a human donor in good health. The gene calls are TRBV15 and TRBJ1-1; D uncertain. The sample taken for sequencing was non-Treg CD4+ T cells sorted from blood. Here the CDR3 DNA reads TGTGCCACCAGCAGAGATCGCAGGCAACACACTGAAGCTTTCTTT. It is translated as CATSRDRRQHTEAFF.